The 7 T cell receptor beta chains in this list originate from one sample, sequenced in a study of shared clonotypes between healthy human individuals. TCRdb's copy holds only in-frame clones and misses some; the assay was immunoSEQ multiplex PCR. The sample includes approximately 2.4 million clones, approximately 96% of them seen just once. Input material: naive CD4+ T cells sorted from blood. Documented subset: CD45RA+ positively selected. The origin of the receptors is a young man in good health.

This clone has only one observation. The chain carries TRBV28 and TRBJ2-6; tentatively, D is TRBD2 (5 bases). V gave up 3 bases and J gave up 6 bases, with 12 bases separating them. Per the germline V gene, CDR1 is MDHEN and CDR2 is SYDVKM. The CDR3 length is 15 residues. CDR3 in DNA: TGTGCCAGCAGTTTGAGGGCTCCTACGGCCAACGTCCTGACTTTC. The encoded protein is CASSLRAPTANVLTF.

The CDR3 nucleotides read TGTGCCAGTAGTCCCGGGACTAGCGGGAAGGATGAGCAGTTCTTC. Translating it yields CASSPGTSGKDEQFF. The rearrangement links TRBV19 to TRBJ2-1; 13 bases agree with TRBD2. CDR3 length: 15 amino acids. CDR1 is LNHDA, CDR2 SQIVND, per germline (reference sequence). With 5 bases clipped from V and 8 bases from J, the junction kept 6 bases outside the gene matches.

V usage is TRBV6-1 and J usage is TRBJ1-2; the D is unclear. Germline CDR1 reads MNHNS; CDR2 reads SASEGT. Trimming cost V 6 bases and J 2 bases, with 16 bases left between them. CDR3 size: 15 residues. This CDR3 reads CASSERAQDNYGYTF. DNA for the CDR3: TGTGCCAGCAGCGAGAGGGCCCAGGACAACTATGGCTACACCTTC.

This chain links TRBV15 with TRBJ2-3; weak D call: TRBD2 (6 bases). V lost 4 bases to trimming and J lost 2 bases, with 13 bases between them. The germline V gene encodes CDR1 LNHNV and CDR2 YYDKDF (reference sequence). The CDR3 loop spans 15 amino acids. This CDR3 reads CATSTPRGATDTQYF. In DNA form, the CDR3 reads TGTGCCACCAGCACACCGCGGGGAGCCACAGATACGCAGTATTTT.

This rearrangement joins TRBV29-1 to TRBJ2-3; 8 positions agree with TRBD2. The germline CDR1 and CDR2 sequences are SQVTM and ANQGSEA. With 6 bases clipped from V and 7 bases from J, the junction kept 15 bases outside the gene matches. This CDR3 is 15 amino acids long. The CDR3, as DNA: TGCAGCGTCCCAGGGTTGGTACTAGCGGAACATACGCAGTATTTT. Its protein is CSVPGLVLAEHTQYF.

The genes are TRBV4-3 and TRBJ1-1; D uncertain. The CDR3 sequence is 14 residues long. V shed 1 base and J shed 4 bases, with 10 bases lying between them. From germline, CDR1 is LGHNA and CDR2 YSLEER. This CDR3 reads CASSQVGDLTEAFF. The CDR3, as DNA: TGCGCCAGCAGCCAAGTCGGAGACCTCACTGAAGCTTTCTTT.

This chain joins TRBV6-5 and TRBJ2-7; D is unclear. Per germline, CDR1 MNHEY and CDR2 SVGAGI. Trimming pared 6 bases from V and 6 bases from J, leaving 15 bases between. The CDR3 has 13 amino acids. CDR3: CASSPRRLSEQYF. CDR3 sequence (DNA): TGTGCCAGCAGCCCCCGGCGTCTGAGCGAGCAGTACTTC.